This T cell receptor beta chain was captured in a study of neurological immune-mediated disorders. TCRdb used MiXCR to reprocess the 5' RACE reads, holding one entry per CDR3 protein. The data hold roughly 52,000 distinct CDR3 sequences, with about 4% observed a single time. Study findings and constraints: Multiple sclerosis patients had less TCR clonal expansion than even healthy controls, unlike HTLV-1-associated myelopathy. Neither clinical nor MRI features were found to be associated with the multiple sclerosis repertoire cluster. No expanded-clone CDR3 amino acid sequence recurred across subjects, suggesting private TCR-beta repertoires.

Trimming stripped 8 bases from V and 0 bases from J, with 13 bases between. From germline, CDR1 is SNHLY and CDR2 FYNNEI. This CDR3 has 14 amino acids. This clonotype was detected many times. What it binds is unknown. The sorted libraries were prepared using about 1 million CD4+ or CD8+ T cells that had themselves been sorted. This chain links TRBV2 with TRBJ1-1; D not certain. Material: CD4+ T cells from blood. The sequence came from a middle-aged woman with multiple sclerosis. CDR3 sequence reads: CASPKSAMNTEAFF. For the CDR3, the DNA is TGTGCCAGCCCCAAATCCGCCATGAACACTGAAGCTTTCTTT.